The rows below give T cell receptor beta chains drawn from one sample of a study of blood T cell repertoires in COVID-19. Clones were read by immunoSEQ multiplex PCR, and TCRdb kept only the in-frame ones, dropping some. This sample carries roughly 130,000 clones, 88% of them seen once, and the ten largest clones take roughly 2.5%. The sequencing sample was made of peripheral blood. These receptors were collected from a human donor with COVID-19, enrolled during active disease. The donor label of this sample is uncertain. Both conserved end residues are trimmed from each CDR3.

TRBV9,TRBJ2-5,ASSTYGGAGETQY
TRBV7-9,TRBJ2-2,ASSVRQGTGELF
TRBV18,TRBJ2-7,ASSPGTGSYEQY
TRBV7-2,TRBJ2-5,ASSPTGGIQETQY
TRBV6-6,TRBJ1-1,ASSYAGTGGKNEAF
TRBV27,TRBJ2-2,ASLLPGGQGRTGELF
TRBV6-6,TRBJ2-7,ASSYGGDRAPYEQY
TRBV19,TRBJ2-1,ATDATSGAVRAYNEQF
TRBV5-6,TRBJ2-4,ASSPFSGTGLKNIQY
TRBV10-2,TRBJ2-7,ASRPGTASYEQY
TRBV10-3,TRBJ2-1,AISESLAGTNNEQF
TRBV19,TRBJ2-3,ASSIPGSTDTQY
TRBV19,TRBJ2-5,ASSIGQDRGYQETQY
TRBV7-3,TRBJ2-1,ASSPSRGRGDEQF
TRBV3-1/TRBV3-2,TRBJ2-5,ASSHLLTSGETQY
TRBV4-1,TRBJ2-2,ASSPLGLAGGNTGELF
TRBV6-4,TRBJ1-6,ASSQGPNSPLH
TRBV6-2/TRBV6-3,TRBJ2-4,ASSSELAGKNIQY
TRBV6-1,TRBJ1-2,ASSENPRGYT
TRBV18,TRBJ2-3,ASSPMSGFRTDTQY
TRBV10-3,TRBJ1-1,AISEAPGDTEAF
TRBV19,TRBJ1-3,ATGGSSGNTIY
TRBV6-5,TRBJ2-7,ASSYPQEGSYEQY
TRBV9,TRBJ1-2,ASSVVPQGSSYGYT
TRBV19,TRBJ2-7,ASSIGRGVYEQY
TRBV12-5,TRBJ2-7,ASGLPPGTGQY
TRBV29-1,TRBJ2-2,SGLGTIDTGELF
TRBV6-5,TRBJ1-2,ASSSRGYNT
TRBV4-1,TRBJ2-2,ASSQAGEGLNTGELF
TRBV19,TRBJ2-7,ASKRGPAYEQY
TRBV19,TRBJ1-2,ASSPGAKNYGYT
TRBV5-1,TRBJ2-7,ASSTGVSYEQY
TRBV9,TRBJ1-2,ASSPGTGLMYT
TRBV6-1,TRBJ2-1,ASSEGTVSYNEQF
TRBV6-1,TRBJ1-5,ASSEARGYQPQH
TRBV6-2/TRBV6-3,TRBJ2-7,ASSRQGNRPYEQY
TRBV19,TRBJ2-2,ASMDTGGGWTGELF
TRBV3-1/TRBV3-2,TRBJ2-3,ASSQGEGGATDTQY